This TCR beta chain was sequenced in a study of metastatic and nonmetastatic thyroid tumors. TCRdb re-called the PCR reads via MiXCR. Found here are roughly 90,000 clones, approximately 15% of them singletons; the top ten hold just over 3.5%. No patient had received any treatment before thyroid surgery. This clone was counted at least ten times. Sequencing was done on a sample of blood. The source of this sequence is a female donor with papillary thyroid cancer or a benign thyroid nodule (not recorded which). Some clones in this sample may be carry-over from other donors' samples.

For the CDR3, the DNA is TGTGCCTGGAGTGTATCAGCTGGCCGGGGGCCCCAGCATTTT. Its translation is CAWSVSAGRGPQHF. V gene TRBV30 combines with J gene TRBJ1-5; D is ambiguous. This CDR3 comprises 14 residues. Germline V gives CDR1 GTSNPN, CDR2 SVGIG (reference sequence). V shed 0 bases and J shed 9 bases, with 15 bases lying between them.